Included here is one T cell receptor beta chain sequence, with context. The assay was immunoSEQ multiplex PCR, and TCRdb's table has in-frame clones only and misses some. The sample lists 90,000 or so clones, roughly 90% occurring once. The sample comes from a study of control samples from healthy donors and cancer patients. The CDR3 is made up of 15 amino acids. V lost 4 bases, J lost 6 bases, and 19 bases lay in between. CDR1 is SGHRS, CDR2 YFSETQ, per germline. The receptor was derived from a woman in her seventies in good health. Sequencing was performed on blood. The chain couples TRBV5-1 to TRBJ1-1; D is perhaps TRBD1 (6 bases). For the CDR3, the DNA is TGCGCCAGCAGCGGGGGATTACAGGGAGGCCCTGAAGCTTTCTTT. Its translation: CASSGGLQGGPEAFF.